Listed below are T cell receptor beta chains from one sample, sequenced in a study of T cell responses to AZD1222 COVID-19 vaccine. The table came from immunoSEQ multiplex PCR; TCRdb's copy has only in-frame clones and leaves some out. The sample has roughly 80,000 clones, about 90% seen once. The sequences come from peripheral blood, collected on day 0 of MenACWY control vaccination. The receptors were gathered from an adult in good health. Each CDR3 is given without its conserved first and last residue.

V: TRBV20-1
CDR3: SARGGYEQY

V: TRBV5-5
CDR3: ASSLGLGDPYEQY

V: TRBV5-1
CDR3: ASSLVGTTEAF

V: TRBV10-1
CDR3: ASSENLAGKYEQY

V: TRBV3-1/TRBV3-2
CDR3: ASSQEEAYGYT

V: TRBV7-2
CDR3: ASSLWAPKGGEQF

V: TRBV3-1/TRBV3-2
CDR3: ASSQVGGQPQH

V: TRBV19
CDR3: ASSMSGGKGLGANVLT

V: TRBV6-5
CDR3: ASSYLIDDEQF

V: TRBV2
CDR3: GSGEGADTQY

V: TRBV6-1
CDR3: ASSEVGGRTDTQY

V: TRBV30
CDR3: AWSPSGIHEQY

V: TRBV18
CDR3: ATGQGSEQY

V: TRBV6-2/TRBV6-3
CDR3: ASSYSFSDNEQF

V: TRBV6-5
CDR3: ASSYLTYDNSPLH

V: TRBV3-1/TRBV3-2
CDR3: ASSQDRFTGELF

V: TRBV30
CDR3: AWSVGRAKNIQY

V: TRBV14
CDR3: ASSLNSGANTGELF

V: TRBV2
CDR3: ASSITGLRTEAF

V: TRBV28
CDR3: ASSPGQGKETQY

V: TRBV3-1/TRBV3-2
CDR3: ASSDRLKLF

V: TRBV12-3/TRBV12-4
CDR3: ASSLDGATQY

V: TRBV29-1
CDR3: SVLSLAGYNEQF